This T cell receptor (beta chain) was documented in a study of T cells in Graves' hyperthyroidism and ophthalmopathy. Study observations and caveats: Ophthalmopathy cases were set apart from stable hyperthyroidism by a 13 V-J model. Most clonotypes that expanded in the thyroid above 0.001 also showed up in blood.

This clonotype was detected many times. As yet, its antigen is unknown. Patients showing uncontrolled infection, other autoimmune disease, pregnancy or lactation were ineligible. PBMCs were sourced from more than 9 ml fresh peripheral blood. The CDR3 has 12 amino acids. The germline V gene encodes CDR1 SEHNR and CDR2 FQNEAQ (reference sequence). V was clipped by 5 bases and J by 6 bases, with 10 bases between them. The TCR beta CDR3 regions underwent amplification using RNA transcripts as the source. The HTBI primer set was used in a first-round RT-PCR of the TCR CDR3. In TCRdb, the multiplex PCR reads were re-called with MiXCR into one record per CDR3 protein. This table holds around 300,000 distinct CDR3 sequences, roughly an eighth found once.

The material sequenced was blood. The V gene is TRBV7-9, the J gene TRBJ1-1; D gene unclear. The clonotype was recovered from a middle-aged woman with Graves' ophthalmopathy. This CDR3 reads CASSRPPSEAFF. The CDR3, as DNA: TGTGCCAGCAGCAGACCCCCTTCTGAAGCTTTCTTT. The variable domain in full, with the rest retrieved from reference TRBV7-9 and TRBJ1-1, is DTGVSQNPRHKITKRGQNVTFRCDPISEHNRLYWYRQTLGQGPEFLTYFQNEAQLEKSRLLSDRFSAERPKGSFSTLEIQRTEQGDSAMYLCASSRPPSEAFFGQGTRLTVV.